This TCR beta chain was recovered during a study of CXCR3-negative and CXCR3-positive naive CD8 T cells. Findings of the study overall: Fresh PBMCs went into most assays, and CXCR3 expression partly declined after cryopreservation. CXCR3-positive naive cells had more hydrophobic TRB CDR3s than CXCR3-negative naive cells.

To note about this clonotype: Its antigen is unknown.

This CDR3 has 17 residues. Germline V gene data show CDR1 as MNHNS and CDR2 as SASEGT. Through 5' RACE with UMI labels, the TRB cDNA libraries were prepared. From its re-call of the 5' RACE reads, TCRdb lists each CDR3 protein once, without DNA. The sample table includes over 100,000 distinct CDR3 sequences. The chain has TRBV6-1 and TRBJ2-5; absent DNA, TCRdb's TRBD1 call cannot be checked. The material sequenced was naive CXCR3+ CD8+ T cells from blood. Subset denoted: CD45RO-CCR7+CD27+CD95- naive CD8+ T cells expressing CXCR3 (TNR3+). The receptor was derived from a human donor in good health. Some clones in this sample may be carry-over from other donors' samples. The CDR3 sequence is CASSEEVTGGYRETQYF.